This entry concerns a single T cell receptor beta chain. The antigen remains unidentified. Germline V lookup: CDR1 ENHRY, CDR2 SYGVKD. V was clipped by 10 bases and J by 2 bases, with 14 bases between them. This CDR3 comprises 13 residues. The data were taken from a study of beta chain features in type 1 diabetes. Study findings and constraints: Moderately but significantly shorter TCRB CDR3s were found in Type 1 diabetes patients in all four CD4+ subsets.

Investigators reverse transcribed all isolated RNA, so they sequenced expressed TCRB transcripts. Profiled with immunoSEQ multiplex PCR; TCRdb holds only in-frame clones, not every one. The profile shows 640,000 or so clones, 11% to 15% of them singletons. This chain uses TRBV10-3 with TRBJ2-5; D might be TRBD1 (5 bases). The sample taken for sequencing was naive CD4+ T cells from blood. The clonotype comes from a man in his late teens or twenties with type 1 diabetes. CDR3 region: CATQETAQETQYF. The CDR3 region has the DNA TGTGCCACCCAGGAGACAGCTCAAGAGACCCAGTACTTC.